The source of this T cell receptor (beta chain) is a study of T cells in localized non-small cell lung cancer. Notes on the study in general: Only one tumor region went through sequencing, so heterogeneity may still be there. Elevated circulating T cell density in blood was associated with longer overall survival. Out of the top 100 tumor clones, a median approximately 57 were seen in adjacent lung. Clonality of T cells reached its maximum in uninvolved adjacent lung, surpassing tumor.

Measured with immunoSEQ multiplex PCR; TCRdb has only the in-frame clones, and not every one. This sample has about 41,000 clones; about 88% occur once, and the top ten carry 2.6%. The ends lost 3 bases at V and 6 bases at J; junction bases unmatched: 13. The length of the CDR3 is 17 residues. From germline, CDR1 is MRHNA and CDR2 SNTAGT. As for this clone: Antigen specificity is unknown.

Sequences were derived from peripheral blood, sampled before any cancer treatment. The TCR originated in a female donor over 55 with stage I squamous cell lung carcinoma. The chain joins TRBV6-4 to TRBJ2-3, with 9 bases lining up with TRBD1. CDR3 sequence (DNA): TGTGCCAGCAGTGAAAACGTCCGGACAGGGGCGCCGGATACGCAGTATTTT. Protein sequence: CASSENVRTGAPDTQYF.